This T cell receptor beta chain was recorded in a study of tumor-infiltrating lymphocytes in oesophageal squamous cell carcinoma. The CDR3 spans 14 residues. Germline lookup yields CDR1 SGHRS and CDR2 YFSETQ. Notes on this clonotype: One base away lies a much larger clone, so this may be a sequencing read error.

TCRdb reprocessed the PCR reads with MiXCR, giving one entry per CDR3 protein. The sample contains roughly 23,000 distinct CDR3 sequences, 34% of which appear only once. Sample: esophageal tumor tissue. The receptor comes from a female donor with esophageal squamous cell carcinoma. The chain has TRBV5-1 and TRBJ2-5, with D tentatively TRBD2 (5 bases). The DNA end is more similar to TRBJ2-7, so the J call may be wrong. The CDR3 loop is CAGSLEVSGSEQYF. The CDR3 nucleotides are TGCGCCGGCAGCTTGGAGGTTAGTGGGTCCGAGCAGTACTTC.